This TCR beta chain is drawn from a study of spatial heterogeneity in lung cancer. At the level of the study: As counted in raw reads, each unique TCR and UMI combination appeared more than ten times on average. Study observations and caveats: The number of expanded tumor alpha and beta chains correlated with mutation number. For tumor T cells, estimated coverage reached only around 7.1% (alpha) and more than 11% (beta).

Noted time point: sample taken at primary tumor resection. TCRdb re-called the 5' RACE reads with MiXCR, one entry per CDR3 protein. The sample has 2,500 to 3,000 distinct CDR3 sequences, around 47% seen once. This clonotype came up once. Antigen: not known. This beta chain was picked up by a library intended for alpha chains and is off target, so its count carries little meaning. CDR3 length equals 14 residues. Germline lookup yields CDR1 MDHEN and CDR2 SYDVKM. V lost 3 bases and J 2 bases, leaving 5 bases between the germline ends. The chain has TRBV28 and TRBJ2-6; no reliable D call. This clonotype originated in a male donor with early-stage non-small cell lung cancer. This specimen was lung tumor tissue, taken at surgery. DNA for the CDR3: TGTGCCAGCAGTTTCCTAGCTGGGGCCAACGTCCTGACTTTC. Translation gives CASSFLAGANVLTF.